What follows are 27 T cell receptor beta chains derived from one specimen sequenced in a study of CD8 T cells in Susac syndrome. RNA in amounts of roughly 0.5 to 1 ug was reverse transcribed with random hexamers. In TCRdb, the immunoSEQ multiplex PCR reads were re-called with MiXCR into one record per CDR3 protein. In the table there are under 200,000 distinct CDR3 sequences, 94% of which are singletons. Input material: CD4+ T cells from PBMCs. These receptors were taken from a human donor with Susac syndrome.

V gene TRBV29-1 combines with J gene TRBJ1-2; tentatively, D is TRBD1 (5 bases). Trimming shortened V by 4 bases and J by 4 bases, and 19 bases separated the two germline ends. The germline CDR1 and CDR2 sequences are SQVTM and ANQGSEA. This CDR3 spans 15 amino acids. The CDR3 is CSVALRGRSGYGYTF. For the CDR3, the DNA is TGCAGCGTTGCACTTCGGGGACGGTCAGGCTATGGCTACACCTTC.

This chain uses TRBV12-5 with TRBJ2-4; 8 nucleotides align to TRBD1. Germline values: CDR1 LGHNT, CDR2 FRNRAP. The CDR3 covers 14 residues. Germline trimming cut 7 bases from V and 2 bases from J; bases unmatched to any gene: 4. CDR3 sequence: CASAGQGTKNIQYF. As DNA, the CDR3 is TGTGCTAGTGCCGGACAGGGAACCAAAAACATTCAGTACTTC.

This chain links TRBV19 with TRBJ2-5; D gene ambiguous. CDR1 and CDR2 (germline): LNHDA, SQIVND (reference sequence). The V gene lost 5 bases and the J gene lost 1 base, with 11 bases spanning the gap. The CDR3 consists of 14 residues. DNA of the CDR3: TGTGCCAGTAGTGGTCGGAGCCTCCAAGAGACCCAGTACTTC. As protein: CASSGRSLQETQYF.

This sequence joins TRBV7-2 and TRBJ2-3; the D gene is possibly TRBD2 (7 bases). Looked up from germline, CDR1 is SGHTA and CDR2 is FQGNSA. The V gene lost 5 bases and the J gene lost 9 bases, with 18 bases spanning the gap. This CDR3 spans 14 amino acids. The CDR3 nucleotides are TGTGCCAGCAGCCAAATAGGGGGGGGTGGCACGCAGTATTTT. Its protein is CASSQIGGGGTQYF.

The chain is built from TRBV11-3 and TRBJ2-3, with D uncertain. This CDR3 has 14 amino acids. V gave up 5 bases and J gave up 4 bases, with 13 bases separating them. Germline values: CDR1 SGHNT, CDR2 YENEEA. CDR3 sequence reads: CASSPVRGADTQYF. The DNA of the CDR3 is TGTGCCAGCAGCCCTGTCCGAGGAGCAGATACGCAGTATTTT.

The genes are TRBV13 and TRBJ1-6; D is unclear. The CDR3 totals 14 residues. Germline V gene lookup returns CDR1 PRHDT and CDR2 FYEKMQ (reference sequence). Between the trimmed V and J ends, which lost 7 bases and 2 bases, there was a span of 9 bases. Written as DNA, the CDR3 is TGTGCCAGCAAGATCGGGGCCTATAATTCACCCCTCCACTTT. Its translation: CASKIGAYNSPLHF.

The CDR3 nucleotides are TGTGCCAGCAGTGACGACAGGGAGTATCAGCCCCAGCATTTT. This gives the protein CASSDDREYQPQHF. The chain carries TRBV2 and TRBJ1-5, with TRBD1 matching over 7 bases. There are 14 residues in the CDR3. Germline values: CDR1 SNHLY, CDR2 FYNNEI. V trimming: 3 bases; J trimming: 5 bases; junction bases outside the gene matches: 4. The whole variable domain, filled in from reference TRBV2 and TRBJ1-5, reads EPEVTQTPSHQVTQMGQEVILRCVPISNHLYFYWYRQILGQKVEFLVSFYNNEISEKSEIFDDQFSVERPDGSNFTLKIRSTKLEDSAMYFCASSDDREYQPQHFGDGTRLSIL.

This chain connects TRBV3-1 to TRBJ2-6, with D perhaps given as TRBD1 or TRBD2 (5 bases each). The V and J ends lost 5 bases and 4 bases respectively, with 18 bases between them. This CDR3 has 17 residues. Germline assignment: CDR1 LGHDT and CDR2 YNNKEL (reference sequence). In nucleotides, the CDR3 is TGTGCCAGCAGCGCCAACGGGGCCGCGTCCGGGGCCAACGTCCTGACTTTC. Protein: CASSANGAASGANVLTF. Using reference TRBV3-1 and TRBJ2-6 for the parts outside the CDR3, the full variable domain is DTAVSQTPKYLVTQMGNDKSIKCEQNLGHDTMYWYKQDSKKFLKIMFSYNNKELIINETVPNRFSPKSPDKAHLNLHINSLELGDSAVYFCASSANGAASGANVLTFGAGSRLTVL.

CDR3 nucleotides: TGTGCCACCAGCAGAGATTTGGTGGGGCCAAGCACAGATACGCAGTATTTT. It specifies CATSRDLVGPSTDTQYF. The chain uses TRBV15 and TRBJ2-3, with D possibly being TRBD1 (5 bases). V lost 0 bases, J lost 0 bases, and 13 bases lay in between. This CDR3 has 17 amino acids. Germline V gene data show CDR1 as LNHNV and CDR2 as YYDKDF (reference sequence).

This clonotype came up once. This sequence joins TRBV5-1 and TRBJ1-5; 7 bases are a match to TRBD1. This CDR3 has 14 amino acids. CDR1 is SGHRS and CDR2 is YFSETQ in the germline V gene. Losses at the gene ends were 4 bases for V and 4 bases for J; bases not matched to a gene: 5. CDR3 sequence: CASSGGQPNQPQHF. The CDR3 DNA reads as TGCGCCAGCAGCGGGGGACAGCCTAATCAGCCCCAGCATTTT.

The table lists this clonotype with a count of one. The rearrangement uses TRBV19 and TRBJ1-2, with 12 bases matching TRBD1. Germline assignment: CDR1 LNHDA and CDR2 SQIVND (reference sequence). The CDR3 extends over 17 amino acids. V dropped 6 bases and J dropped 1; count of bases not matched to a gene: 9. This chain's CDR3 is CASSRSGQGANNYGYTF. In DNA form, the CDR3 reads TGTGCCAGTAGCCGGTCGGGACAGGGGGCAAATAACTATGGCTACACCTTC.

The V gene is TRBV3-1, the J gene TRBJ2-1; no firm D call. V was trimmed by 5 bases and J by 6 bases, leaving 8 bases between them. CDR1 is LGHDT and CDR2 is YNNKEL in the germline V gene (reference sequence). CDR3 length: 12 residues. CDR3 coding DNA: TGTGCCAGCAGCAAGTCTGGCAATGAGCAGTTCTTC. Translated: CASSKSGNEQFF.

This rearrangement joins TRBV7-2 to TRBJ2-3; 10 nucleotides align to TRBD2. Germline CDR1 and CDR2: SGHTA and FQGNSA. Trimming at V came to 10 bases and at J to 4 bases, leaving 5 bases not matched to a gene. This CDR3 spans 13 amino acids. The CDR3 reads CATERGGSDTQYF. CDR3 nucleotides: TGTGCCACCGAGCGGGGGGGCTCAGATACGCAGTATTTT.

This chain links TRBV7-2 with TRBJ2-7; 8 nucleotides match TRBD1. Losses at the gene ends were 5 bases for V and 4 bases for J; bases not matched to a gene: 10. The CDR3 has 15 residues. Germline V gene data show CDR1 as SGHTA and CDR2 as FQGNSA. The CDR3: CASSPEDRAGYEQYF. CDR3 coding DNA: TGTGCCAGCAGCCCCGAGGACAGGGCGGGATACGAGCAGTACTTC.

This clonotype was seen a single time. The chain recombines TRBV12-3 or TRBV12-4 with TRBJ1-5; 9 nucleotides line up with TRBD1. V lost 8 bases and J lost 6; bases outside the gene matches: 8. The CDR3 length is 14 residues. CDR3 DNA sequence: TGTGCCAGCGCTTACAGGGGGCAAGGTCAGCCCCAGCATTTT. Amino acids: CASAYRGQGQPQHF.

The chain employs TRBV7-3 and TRBJ2-3; 13 bases map to TRBD2. Trimming took 5 bases from V and 1 from J; bases not matched to a gene: 6. CDR1 is SGHTA, CDR2 FQGTGA, per germline. The CDR3 sequence is 17 residues long. CDR3 in amino acids: CASSPTGTSGGTDTQYF. Written as DNA, the CDR3 is TGTGCCAGCAGCCCAACCGGGACTAGCGGGGGCACAGATACGCAGTATTTT.

This chain links TRBV20-1 with TRBJ2-6, with 12 bases lining up with TRBD1. The CDR3 is made up of 17 amino acids. With 3 bases clipped from V and 3 bases from J, the junction kept 6 bases outside the gene matches. CDR1 is DFQATT and CDR2 is SNEGSKA in the germline V gene (reference sequence). The CDR3 region has the DNA TGCAGTGCTAGCGGCCGGGACAGGGGGCATGGGGCCAACGTCCTGACTTTC. Residues: CSASGRDRGHGANVLTF.

The chain employs TRBV7-9 and TRBJ2-1; 10 nucleotides agree with TRBD2. Germline assignment: CDR1 SEHNR and CDR2 FQNEAQ (reference sequence). The CDR3 has 17 amino acids. The trim removed 0 bases at V and 5 bases at J, leaving 7 bases unmatched. The CDR3: CASSLAGLAGAHNEQFF. CDR3 in DNA: TGTGCCAGCAGCTTAGCGGGGCTAGCGGGGGCCCACAATGAGCAGTTCTTC.

This clonotype was seen only once. CDR3 sequence (DNA): TGTGCCAGCAGTGATCTTGGAGATCTTAATGAGCAGTTCTTC. Protein sequence: CASSDLGDLNEQFF. The rearrangement uses TRBV12-3 or TRBV12-4 and TRBJ2-1; no clear D. There are 14 residues in the CDR3. V gave up 5 bases and J gave up 7 bases, with 15 bases separating them.

The chain uses TRBV6-2 or TRBV6-3 and TRBJ2-6; D possibly uses TRBD1 or TRBD2 (5 bases each). Germline V gene sequence: CDR1 MNHEY, CDR2 SVGEGT. The CDR3 runs to 14 residues. The CDR3, as DNA: TGTGCTTCGGGACGGAGCTCTGGGGCCAACGTCCTGACTTTC. Its translation is CASGRSSGANVLTF.

The gene calls are TRBV11-2 and TRBJ1-2; D possibly corresponds to TRBD1 (6 bases). The V end lost 0 bases, the J end lost 7 bases, and 12 bases lay between the germline ends. This CDR3 region has 14 residues. CDR1 and CDR2 from the germline V gene are SGHAT and FQNNGV. As DNA, the CDR3 is TGTGCCAGCAGCTTAGATGTGGGGGGCCGTGGCTACACCTTC. This translates into CASSLDVGGRGYTF.

This clonotype was seen only a few times. This chain links TRBV7-9 with TRBJ1-6; unclear D gene. V gave up 4 bases and J gave up 7 bases, with 5 bases separating them. This CDR3 has 12 residues. Per germline, CDR1 SEHNR and CDR2 FQNEAQ (reference sequence). CDR3 nucleotides: TGTGCCAGCAGCTCCAGGAATTCACCCCTCCACTTT. Encoded protein: CASSSRNSPLHF.

The chain recombines TRBV29-1 with TRBJ2-1; perhaps TRBD2 as D (6 bases). The length of the CDR3 is 11 residues. Trimming removed 7 bases from V and 10 bases from J, with 14 bases in between. Germline CDR1 reads SQVTM; CDR2 reads ANQGSEA. CDR3 in DNA: TGCAGCGGGTGGAGGGGCACGGAGCAGTTCTTC. Translated: CSGWRGTEQFF.

The CDR3 region has the DNA TGTGCCAGCAGCGAAGACAGGTTCCAGCCCCAGCATTTT. Protein: CASSEDRFQPQHF. The V gene is TRBV7-2, the J gene TRBJ1-5, with a weak D call TRBD1 (6 bases). CDR1 and CDR2 from the germline V gene are SGHTA and FQGNSA. The length of the CDR3 is 13 residues. Trimming shortened V by 5 bases and J by 7 bases, and 12 bases separated the two germline ends.

The chain carries TRBV9 and TRBJ2-1, with TRBD1 identical over 9 bases. CDR3 size: 16 residues. J was trimmed by 9 bases and V by 4 bases; bases with no gene match: 14. CDR1 SGDLS and CDR2 YYNGEE come from the germline V gene. The CDR3 DNA reads TGTGCCAGCAGCAAGGGGGGACAGGGATTATTCGGTGAGCAGTTCTTC. Translating it yields CASSKGGQGLFGEQFF.

The chain uses TRBV29-1 and TRBJ2-7; TRBD1 matches 7 bases. Germline loops: CDR1 SQVTM, CDR2 ANQGSEA. CDR3 size: 12 residues. The junction had 8 bases not matched to a gene; V was cut back by 8 bases and J by 4 bases. CDR3 loop: CSFRDRSYEQYF. The CDR3 DNA reads as TGCAGCTTCCGGGACAGATCTTACGAGCAGTACTTC.

The chain joins TRBV7-9 to TRBJ1-1, with 8 bases identical to TRBD1. The CDR3 runs 14 residues. Germline CDR1 reads SEHNR; CDR2 reads FQNEAQ (reference sequence). V lost 4 bases to trimming and J lost 11 bases; unmatched junction nucleotides: 12. CDR3 coding DNA: TGTGCCAGCAGCTCGTGGGGACAGGCGGTGGGGGCTTTCTTT. It encodes CASSSWGQAVGAFF.